The 2 T cell receptor beta chains reported below all come from one sample, sequenced in a study of beta chain features in type 1 diabetes. General study findings and limits: Researchers report that Type 1 diabetes patients had moderately but significantly shorter TCRB CDR3s across all four CD4+ subsets.

What was sequenced were expressed TCRB transcripts, since all of the isolated RNA had been reverse transcribed. Libraries were prepared by immunoSEQ multiplex PCR; TCRdb keeps only in-frame clonotypes and omits some of them. The sample shows roughly 700,000 clones, over 10% of them seen only once. No antigen is known for these receptors. The sample taken for sequencing was naive CD4+ T cells from blood. Receptors were obtained from a man aged 18 to 29 with type 1 diabetes.

The gene calls are TRBV11-3 and TRBJ2-3; D may be TRBD1 or TRBD2 (5 bases each). V gave up 1 base and J gave up 0 bases, with 8 bases separating them. This CDR3 region has 15 residues. The germline gives CDR1 SGHNT, CDR2 YENEEA. The CDR3 region is CASSLGDASTDTQYF. CDR3 coding DNA: TGTGCCAGCAGCTTAGGGGACGCTAGCACAGATACGCAGTATTTT.

The V gene is TRBV5-6, the J gene TRBJ2-3, with D perhaps matching TRBD1 or TRBD2 (5 bases each). The CDR3 extends over 15 amino acids. Trimming took 1 base from V and 0 from J, leaving 9 bases between them. Germline V gene data show CDR1 as SGHDT and CDR2 as YYEEEE. CDR3 loop: CASSLKRTSTDTQYF. The CDR3 nucleotides are TGTGCCAGCAGCTTGAAGCGGACAAGCACAGATACGCAGTATTTT.